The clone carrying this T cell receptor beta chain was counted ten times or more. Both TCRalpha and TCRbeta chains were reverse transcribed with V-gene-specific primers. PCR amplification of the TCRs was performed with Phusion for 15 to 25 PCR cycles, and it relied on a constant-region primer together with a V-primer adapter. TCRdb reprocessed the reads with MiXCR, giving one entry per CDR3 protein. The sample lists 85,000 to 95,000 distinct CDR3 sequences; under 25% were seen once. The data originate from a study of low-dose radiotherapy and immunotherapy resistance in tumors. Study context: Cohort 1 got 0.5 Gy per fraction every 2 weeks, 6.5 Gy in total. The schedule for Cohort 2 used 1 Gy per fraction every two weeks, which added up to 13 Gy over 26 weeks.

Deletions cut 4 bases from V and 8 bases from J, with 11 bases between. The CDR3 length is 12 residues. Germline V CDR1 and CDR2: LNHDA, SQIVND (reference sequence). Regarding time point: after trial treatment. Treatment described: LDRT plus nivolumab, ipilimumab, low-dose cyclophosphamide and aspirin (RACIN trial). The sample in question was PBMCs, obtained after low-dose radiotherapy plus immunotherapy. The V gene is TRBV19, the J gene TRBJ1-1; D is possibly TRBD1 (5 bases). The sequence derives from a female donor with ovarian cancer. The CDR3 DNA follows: TGTGCCAGTAGTACCGGGACGGTGGAAGCTTTCTTT. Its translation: CASSTGTVEAFF.